The 17 T cell receptor beta chains presented below share a single source sample, sequenced in a study of shared clonotypes between healthy human individuals. Sequenced by immunoSEQ multiplex PCR; TCRdb stores in-frame clones only, minus some. The repertoire holds some 2,400,000 clones, with approximately 96% as singletons. Sequenced sample: naive CD4+ T cells sorted from blood. This sample's subset: CD45RA+ positively selected. Receptors originate from a man in his late teens or twenties in good health.

The table lists this clone with a count of one. Other DNA sequences in the sample encode the same CDR3. The rearrangement links TRBV7-2 to TRBJ1-1; no clear D. V gave up 5 bases and J gave up 1 base, with 11 bases separating them. The CDR3 has 14 amino acids. CDR1 is SGHTA and CDR2 is FQGNSA in the germline V gene. The CDR3 nucleotides are TGTGCCAGCAGCCTCGGACGGGAGAACACTGAAGCTTTCTTT. Amino acid sequence: CASSLGRENTEAFF. Combining the CDR3 with reference TRBV7-2 and TRBJ1-1 gives the whole variable domain GAGVSQSPSNKVTEKGKDVELRCDPISGHTALYWYRQSLGQGLEFLIYFQGNSAPDKSGLPSDRFSAERTGGSVSTLTIQRTQQEDSAVYLCASSLGRENTEAFFGQGTRLTVV.

The V and J genes are TRBV6-5 and TRBJ1-3, with 8 bases aligning to TRBD1. CDR3 size: 14 residues. J lost 1 base, V lost 7 bases, and 3 bases had no gene match. The germline gives CDR1 MNHEY, CDR2 SVGAGI. CDR3 loop: CASKTGESGNTIYF. The CDR3 DNA reads TGTGCCAGCAAGACAGGGGAATCTGGAAACACCATATATTTT.

This clone was observed a single time. The chain couples TRBV7-9 to TRBJ2-1, with 8 bases lining up with TRBD2. The CDR3 consists of 17 residues. Unmatched junction bases numbered 6, after V lost 2 bases and J lost 0 bases. The germline V gene encodes CDR1 SEHNR and CDR2 FQNEAQ (reference sequence). The CDR3 region has the DNA TGTGCCAGCAGCTTATGGGGTAGCGGGGCCTCCTACAATGAGCAGTTCTTC. It is translated as CASSLWGSGASYNEQFF.

On this clone: This sample also contains other DNA sequences that code for the same CDR3. The V gene is TRBV29-1, the J gene TRBJ1-2, with 7 bases fitting TRBD1. The CDR3 runs 14 residues. Looked up from germline, CDR1 is SQVTM and CDR2 is ANQGSEA. V lost 2 bases to trimming and J lost 0 bases; unmatched junction nucleotides: 3. CDR3 bases: TGCAGCGTTGAAAGCAGGGGGGCTAACTATGGCTACACCTTC. Protein: CSVESRGANYGYTF.

The CDR3 DNA is TGTGCCACCAGCAGAGAGGGGACTAGCTCCTACAATGAGCAGTTCTTC. Translated, it gives CATSREGTSSYNEQFF. The V and J genes are TRBV15 and TRBJ2-1; 8 bases match TRBD2. Per germline, CDR1 LNHNV and CDR2 YYDKDF (reference sequence). The junction had 1 base not matched to a gene; V was cut back by 0 bases and J by 0 bases. The CDR3 length is 16 residues.

The rearrangement joins TRBV5-1 to TRBJ2-3; the D gene could be TRBD1 or TRBD2 (5 bases each). Germline CDR1 SGHRS, CDR2 YFSETQ. V was trimmed by 3 bases and J by 1 base, leaving 12 bases between them. The CDR3 covers 15 residues. The CDR3: CASSWDQGGTDTQYF. The CDR3 region has the DNA TGCGCCAGCAGCTGGGACCAGGGCGGCACAGATACGCAGTATTTT.

This clone showed up just once. The chain has TRBV20-1 and TRBJ1-5; D is unclear. V lost 5 bases to trimming and J lost 4 bases, with 6 bases between them. The length of the CDR3 is 11 residues. Germline CDR1 DFQATT, CDR2 SNEGSKA (reference sequence). CDR3 in DNA: TGCAGTGCTGCCACTAATCAGCCCCAGCATTTT. Its protein is CSAATNQPQHF.

This chain uses TRBV4-1 with TRBJ2-7; TRBD1 might be the D (6 bases). Germline V gene data show CDR1 as MGHRA and CDR2 as YSYEKL. V shed 2 bases and J shed 0 bases, with 23 bases lying between them. The CDR3 is 19 residues long. This CDR3 is CASSQYIPPTGKSSYEQYF. The CDR3 coding sequence is TGCGCCAGCAGCCAATATATCCCCCCGACAGGAAAGAGCTCCTACGAGCAGTACTTC.

The chain is built from TRBV5-1 and TRBJ2-2; D might be TRBD2 (6 bases). CDR3 length equals 15 residues. Trimming pared 3 bases from V and 1 base from J, leaving 10 bases between. Germline values: CDR1 SGHRS, CDR2 YFSETQ. The chain's CDR3 is CASSWGELNTGELFF. For the CDR3, the DNA is TGCGCCAGCAGCTGGGGGGAGTTGAACACCGGGGAGCTGTTTTTT.

The chain couples TRBV6-1 to TRBJ2-5; D not resolved. The V gene lost 5 bases and the J gene lost 1 base, with 8 bases spanning the gap. CDR3 length: 13 residues. The V gene's germline CDR1 is MNHNS and CDR2 SASEGT. The CDR3 DNA is TGTGCCAGCAGTCCGGGTGTCCAAGAGACCCAGTACTTC. Residues: CASSPGVQETQYF.

The chain links TRBV10-3 to TRBJ1-2, with 8 bases identical to TRBD1. The CDR3 extends over 12 amino acids. The germline gives CDR1 ENHRY, CDR2 SYGVKD. Trimming removed 6 bases from V and 6 bases from J; junction bases left unmatched: 3. The CDR3 spells CAIRAGGHGYTF. CDR3 nucleotide sequence: TGTGCCATCAGAGCAGGGGGCCATGGCTACACCTTC.

With regard to this clone: Other DNA sequences within the sample encode an identical CDR3. The V call is TRBV4-1, the J call TRBJ2-5, with a weak D call TRBD2 (5 bases). Germline CDR1 MGHRA, CDR2 YSYEKL. The CDR3 loop spans 15 amino acids. The germline V and J ends were trimmed by 0 bases and 2 bases, with 10 bases remaining between them. Here the CDR3 DNA reads TGCGCCAGCAGCCAAGATTTACAGCGGCAAGAGACCCAGTACTTC. Amino acids: CASSQDLQRQETQYF.

This clone was found once. The V and J genes are TRBV10-3 and TRBJ2-6; 8 nucleotides line up with TRBD1. This CDR3 comprises 18 residues. J gave up 0 bases and V 6 bases, and 10 bases lay outside the gene matches. Germline V CDR1 and CDR2: ENHRY, SYGVKD. DNA of the CDR3: TGTGCCATCAGGGACAGGGTAAACCAAAGCTCTGGGGCCAACGTCCTGACTTTC. Its protein product is CAIRDRVNQSSGANVLTF.

This chain links TRBV2 with TRBJ2-3; TRBD2 agrees at 11 bases. V was clipped by 7 bases and J by 6 bases; unmatched bases: 6. Germline V gene lookup returns CDR1 SNHLY and CDR2 FYNNEI. The length of the CDR3 is 14 residues. CDR3 DNA: TGTGCCAGCAAAACTAGCGGGAGTGTGGATACGCAGTATTTT. The encoded protein is CASKTSGSVDTQYF.

J is TRBJ2-3 and V is TRBV4-1, with D hard to call. Trimming left V 4 bases short and J 2 bases short, with 13 bases between. Looked up from germline, CDR1 is MGHRA and CDR2 is YSYEKL. The CDR3 covers 15 residues. The CDR3 coding sequence is TGCGCCAGCAGCCCCTCCGGAACTAACACAGATACGCAGTATTTT. Translated: CASSPSGTNTDTQYF.

The V and J genes are TRBV9 and TRBJ2-1; 9 nucleotides align to TRBD2. This CDR3 is 14 amino acids long. From germline, CDR1 is SGDLS and CDR2 YYNGEE. V lost 3 bases, J lost 7 bases, and 5 bases stayed unmatched. CDR3 DNA: TGTGCCAGCAGCGAGGTAGCGGGGGTAAATGAGCAGTTCTTC. Protein product: CASSEVAGVNEQFF.

The J gene is TRBJ1-5, the V gene TRBV28; a possible D gene is TRBD1 (6 bases). This CDR3 contains 14 residues. Germline V lookup: CDR1 MDHEN, CDR2 SYDVKM. V was pared by 5 bases and J by 5 bases, with 13 bases between. DNA for the CDR3: TGTGCCAGCAGTCCGCCGACAGGCCATCAGCCCCAGCATTTT. Amino acid sequence: CASSPPTGHQPQHF.